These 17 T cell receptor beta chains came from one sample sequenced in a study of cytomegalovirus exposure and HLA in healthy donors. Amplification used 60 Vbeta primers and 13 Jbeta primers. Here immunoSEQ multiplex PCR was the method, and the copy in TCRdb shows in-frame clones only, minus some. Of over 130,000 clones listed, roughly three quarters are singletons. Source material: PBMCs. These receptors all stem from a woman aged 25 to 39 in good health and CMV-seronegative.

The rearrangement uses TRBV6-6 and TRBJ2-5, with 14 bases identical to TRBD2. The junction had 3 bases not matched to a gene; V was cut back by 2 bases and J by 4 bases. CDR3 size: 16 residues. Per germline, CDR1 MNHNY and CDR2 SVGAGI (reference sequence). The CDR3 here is CASSYLGTSGRETQYF. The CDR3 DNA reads TGTGCCAGCAGTTACCTCGGGACTAGCGGGAGAGAGACCCAGTACTTC.

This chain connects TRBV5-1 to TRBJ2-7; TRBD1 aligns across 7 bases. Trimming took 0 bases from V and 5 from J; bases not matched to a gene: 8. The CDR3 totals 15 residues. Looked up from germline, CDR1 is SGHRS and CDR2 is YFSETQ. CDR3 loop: CASSLGGGQTDEQYF. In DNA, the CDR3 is TGCGCCAGCAGCTTGGGAGGGGGCCAGACCGACGAGCAGTACTTC.

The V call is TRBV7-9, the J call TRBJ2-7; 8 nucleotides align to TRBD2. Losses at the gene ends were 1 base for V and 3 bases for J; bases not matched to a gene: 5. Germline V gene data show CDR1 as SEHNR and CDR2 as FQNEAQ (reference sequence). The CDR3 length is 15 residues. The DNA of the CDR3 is TGTGCCAGCAGCTTAGAGGGACGGGGGGGCTACGAGCAGTACGTC. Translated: CASSLEGRGGYEQYV.

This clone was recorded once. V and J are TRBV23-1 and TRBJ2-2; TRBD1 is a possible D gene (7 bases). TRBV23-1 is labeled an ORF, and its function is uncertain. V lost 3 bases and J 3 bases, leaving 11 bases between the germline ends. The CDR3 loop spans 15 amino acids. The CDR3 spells CASSHSRGDTGELFF. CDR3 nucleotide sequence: TGCGCCAGCAGTCATTCCAGGGGGGACACCGGGGAGCTGTTTTTT.

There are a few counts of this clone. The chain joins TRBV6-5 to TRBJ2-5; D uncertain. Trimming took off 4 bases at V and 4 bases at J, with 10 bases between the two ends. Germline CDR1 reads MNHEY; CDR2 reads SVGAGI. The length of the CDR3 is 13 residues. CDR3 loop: CASSFRVGETQYF. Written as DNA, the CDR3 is TGTGCCAGCAGTTTCCGGGTAGGAGAGACCCAGTACTTC.

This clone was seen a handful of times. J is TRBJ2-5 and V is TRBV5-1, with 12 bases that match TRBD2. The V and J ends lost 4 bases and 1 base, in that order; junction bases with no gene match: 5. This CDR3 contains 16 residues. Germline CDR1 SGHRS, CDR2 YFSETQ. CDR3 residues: CASSPGLAGFQETQYF. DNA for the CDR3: TGCGCCAGCAGCCCGGGACTAGCGGGCTTCCAAGAGACCCAGTACTTC.

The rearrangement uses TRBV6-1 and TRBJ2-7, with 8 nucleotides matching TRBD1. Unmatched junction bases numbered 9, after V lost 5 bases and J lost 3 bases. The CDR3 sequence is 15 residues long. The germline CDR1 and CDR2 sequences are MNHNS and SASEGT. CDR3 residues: CASSRGTGVFYEQYV. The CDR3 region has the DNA TGTGCCAGCAGTCGAGGGACAGGAGTTTTCTACGAGCAGTACGTC.

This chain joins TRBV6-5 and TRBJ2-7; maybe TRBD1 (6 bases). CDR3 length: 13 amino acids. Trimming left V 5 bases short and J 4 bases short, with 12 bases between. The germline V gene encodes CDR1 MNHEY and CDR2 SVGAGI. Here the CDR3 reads CASSERGFYEQYF. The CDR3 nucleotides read TGTGCCAGCAGTGAAAGGGGGTTTTACGAGCAGTACTTC.

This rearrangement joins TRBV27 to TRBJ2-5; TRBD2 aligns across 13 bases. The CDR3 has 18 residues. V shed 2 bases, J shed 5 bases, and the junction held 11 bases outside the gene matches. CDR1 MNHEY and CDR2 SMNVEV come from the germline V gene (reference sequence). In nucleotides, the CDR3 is TGTGCCAGCAGTTTACCCTGGACTAGCGGGAGAAGTGAGGAGACCCAGTACTTC. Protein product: CASSLPWTSGRSEETQYF.

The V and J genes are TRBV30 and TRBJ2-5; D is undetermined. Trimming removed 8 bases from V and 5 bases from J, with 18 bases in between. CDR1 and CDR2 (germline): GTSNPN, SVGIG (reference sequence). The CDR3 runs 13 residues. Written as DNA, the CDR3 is TGTGCCACTGCGAGTGGTGGTATGGAGACCCAGTACTTC. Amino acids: CATASGGMETQYF. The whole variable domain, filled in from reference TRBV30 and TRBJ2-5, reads SQTIHQWPATLVQPVGSPLSLECTVEGTSNPNLYWYRQAAGRGLQLLFYSVGIGQISSEVPQNLSASRPQDRQFILSSKKLLLSDSGFYLCATASGGMETQYFGPGTRLLVL.

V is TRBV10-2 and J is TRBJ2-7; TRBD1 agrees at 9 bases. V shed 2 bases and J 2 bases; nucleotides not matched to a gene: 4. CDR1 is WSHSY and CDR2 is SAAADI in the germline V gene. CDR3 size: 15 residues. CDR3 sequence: CASSENRGRTYEQYF. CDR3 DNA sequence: TGCGCCAGCAGTGAGAACAGGGGGCGTACCTACGAGCAGTACTTC.

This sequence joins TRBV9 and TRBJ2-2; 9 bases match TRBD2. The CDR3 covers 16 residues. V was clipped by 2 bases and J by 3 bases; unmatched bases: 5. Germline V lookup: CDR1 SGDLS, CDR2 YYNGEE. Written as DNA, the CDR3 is TGTGCCAGCAGCGTCGGACTAGCGAGCCACACCGGGGAGCTGTTTTTT. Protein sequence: CASSVGLASHTGELFF.

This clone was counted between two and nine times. The DNA for the CDR3 is TGTGCCAGCAGTTTATTTGAGGTTTTCTCCGTTCGAGATACGCAGTATTTT. Protein: CASSLFEVFSVRDTQYF. The chain links TRBV6-7 to TRBJ2-3, with no clear D. TRBV6-7 is recorded as an ORF, its role being uncertain. The CDR3 runs to 17 residues. V lost 4 bases, J lost 5 bases, and 22 bases lay in between.

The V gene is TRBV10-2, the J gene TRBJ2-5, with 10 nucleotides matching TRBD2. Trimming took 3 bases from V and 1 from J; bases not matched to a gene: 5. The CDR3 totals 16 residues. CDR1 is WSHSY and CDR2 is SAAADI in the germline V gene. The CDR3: CASSEALAGGQETQYF. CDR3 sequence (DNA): TGCGCCAGCAGTGAAGCGTTAGCGGGAGGCCAAGAGACCCAGTACTTC.

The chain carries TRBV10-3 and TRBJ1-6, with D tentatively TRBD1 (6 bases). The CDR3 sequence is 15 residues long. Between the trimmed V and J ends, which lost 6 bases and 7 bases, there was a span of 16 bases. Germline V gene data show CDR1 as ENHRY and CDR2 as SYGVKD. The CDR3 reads CAIRGQDLDNSPLHF. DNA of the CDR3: TGTGCCATCAGGGGACAAGATTTGGACAATTCACCCCTCCACTTT.

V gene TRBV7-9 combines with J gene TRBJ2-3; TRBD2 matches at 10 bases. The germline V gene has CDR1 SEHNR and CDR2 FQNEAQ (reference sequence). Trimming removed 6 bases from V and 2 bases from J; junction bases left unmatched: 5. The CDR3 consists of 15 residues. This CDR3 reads CASSLGTSVTDTQYF. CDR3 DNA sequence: TGTGCCAGCAGTCTCGGGACTAGCGTCACAGATACGCAGTATTTT.

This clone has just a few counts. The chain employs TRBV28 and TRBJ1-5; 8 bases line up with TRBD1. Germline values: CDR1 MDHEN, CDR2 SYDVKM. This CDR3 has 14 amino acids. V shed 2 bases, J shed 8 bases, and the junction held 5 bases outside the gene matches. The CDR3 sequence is CASSLGQGAEPQHF. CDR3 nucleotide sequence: TGTGCCAGCAGTTTAGGCCAGGGGGCGGAGCCCCAGCATTTT.